This is a list of T cell receptor beta chains from one sample in a study of shared clonotypes between healthy human individuals. The repertoire was sequenced with immunoSEQ multiplex PCR; TCRdb's copy has only in-frame clones and lacks some. The sample has some 790,000 clones, just under 75% seen once; the top ten hold roughly 1.8%. The sequencing input was memory CD4+ T cells sorted from blood. These receptors were obtained from a woman aged 30 to 39 in good health. Both conserved end residues are trimmed from each CDR3. The order of the fields is J gene, D gene, clone size, V gene, CDR3 protein. D genes are given only for firm matches. For some rows the clone size is stated as once, few or many, or as a class when expanded; others skip it.

TRBJ2-5	NA	NA	TRBV7-8	ASSFGGRKNGETQY
TRBJ2-1	TRBD2	NA	TRBV10-2	ASSLAGGGNNEQF
TRBJ2-3	NA	NA	TRBV10-3	AISESEAAAGDTQY
TRBJ1-5	NA	NA	TRBV28	ASSIVGGASNQPQH
TRBJ1-3	NA	NA	TRBV4-1	ASSLEGGNTIY
TRBJ1-2	TRBD1	NA	TRBV2	ASSGTGEVYGGYT
TRBJ2-1	NA	NA	TRBV30	AWSDFLRFDEQF
TRBJ2-7	NA	once	TRBV4-1	ASSQGERVKAYEQY
TRBJ2-4	NA	once	TRBV6-1	ASSETLVGGFAKNIQY
TRBJ1-1	NA	NA	TRBV6-5	VGRTVNTEAF
TRBJ2-1	NA	NA	TRBV7-9	ASSLILGNEQF
TRBJ1-1	NA	NA	TRBV6-5	ASSYSRDVVLSF
TRBJ2-7	TRBD1	few	TRBV5-1	ASSLNRGTYEQY
TRBJ2-5	TRBD1	few	TRBV18	ASSPQGAGETQY
TRBJ2-2	TRBD2	NA	TRBV2	ASSAGTSGNTGELF
TRBJ2-5	TRBD2	NA	TRBV9	ASSVSGTNFQETQY
TRBJ1-1	NA	NA	TRBV4-3	ATTSATEAF
TRBJ1-1	TRBD1	NA	TRBV7-8	ASSLARTGTGGERGEAF
TRBJ1-4	NA	NA	TRBV6-4	ASSDFPPATNEKLF
TRBJ2-1	NA	many	TRBV6-6	ASSSGGGSIGEQF
TRBJ1-5	NA	NA	TRBV6-1	ASSGWGGINQPQH
TRBJ2-1	NA	NA	TRBV4-1	ASSAETGTYYNEQF
TRBJ2-1	TRBD2	NA	TRBV15	ATSRGGSASGSYNEQF
TRBJ2-5	TRBD1	NA	TRBV7-9	ASRSTGPGETQY
TRBJ2-2	TRBD1	NA	TRBV27	ASRPGQVNTGELF
TRBJ2-5	NA	NA	TRBV4-1	ASSPSSWGYSEEQY
TRBJ2-2	TRBD2	NA	TRBV7-9	ASSSTSGSTGELF
TRBJ2-7	NA	NA	TRBV28	ASRPSLGSYEQY
TRBJ2-7	TRBD1	once	TRBV5-5	ASSPGQGGSRYEQY
TRBJ2-1	NA	few	TRBV6-5	ASSPIRGEQF
TRBJ2-7	TRBD1	once	TRBV7-6	ASSLAPTGGLSSYEQY
TRBJ2-6	NA	NA	TRBV28	ASRRRAHDGANVLT
TRBJ1-5	NA	NA	TRBV11-3	ASSFRGSSNQPQH
TRBJ2-1	NA	once	TRBV28	ASSPGTLTYNEQF
TRBJ1-4	NA	NA	TRBV27	ASSAPGVIGEKLF
TRBJ2-5	TRBD2	NA	TRBV5-4	ASSLGLAGGETQY
TRBJ2-7	TRBD1	NA	TRBV30	AWSYRDRVREQY
TRBJ2-7	NA	many	TRBV2	ASSEANEQY
TRBJ2-7	NA	NA	TRBV6-1	ASRPIGQLYEQY
TRBJ2-2	NA	NA	TRBV18	ASSPSNLGGTGELF
TRBJ2-1	NA	NA	TRBV5-1	ASSPWRDAPYEQF
TRBJ2-1	TRBD2	NA	TRBV5-8	ASSLASSGYSYNEQF
TRBJ1-6	NA	once	TRBV6-5	ASSSLGKGYNSPLH
TRBJ2-7	NA	many	TRBV25-1	AGNYEQY
TRBJ1-2	NA	many	TRBV11-2	ASSRGQNYGYT
TRBJ1-2	TRBD1	NA	TRBV2	ASSPDREDGYT
TRBJ1-2	NA	NA	TRBV7-9	ASSLRGYGYT
TRBJ2-3	NA	many	TRBV7-2	ASSLGGITDTQY
TRBJ2-3	NA	NA	TRBV11-3	ASSAVSGGYTDTQY
TRBJ1-2	NA	once	TRBV6-5	ASSNRDMLRGYT
TRBJ1-2	TRBD1	NA	TRBV11-2	ASSPRDRFYGYT
TRBJ1-2	NA	few	TRBV6-5	ASSYSSGTPRGGYT
TRBJ1-2	NA	NA	TRBV28	ASSPYRQDYGYT
TRBJ2-1	TRBD1	few	TRBV7-9	ASSRQGTYNEQF
TRBJ1-5	NA	NA	TRBV9	ASSVGGRPNQPQH